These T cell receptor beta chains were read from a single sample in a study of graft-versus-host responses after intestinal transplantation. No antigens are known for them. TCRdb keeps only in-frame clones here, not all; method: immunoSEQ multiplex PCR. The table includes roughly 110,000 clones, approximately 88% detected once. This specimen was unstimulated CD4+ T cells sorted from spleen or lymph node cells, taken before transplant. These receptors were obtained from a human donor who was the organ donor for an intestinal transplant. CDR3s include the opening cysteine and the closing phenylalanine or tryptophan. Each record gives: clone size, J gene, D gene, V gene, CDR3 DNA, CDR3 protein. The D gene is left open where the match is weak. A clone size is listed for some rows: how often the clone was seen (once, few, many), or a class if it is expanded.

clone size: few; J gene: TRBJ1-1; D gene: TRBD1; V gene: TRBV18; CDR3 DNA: TGTGCCAGCTCACCATTACCCGCGGGACAGTTACTGAACACTGAAGCTTTCTTT; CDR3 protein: CASSPLPAGQLLNTEAFF
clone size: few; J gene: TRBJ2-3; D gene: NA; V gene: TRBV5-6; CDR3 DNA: TGTGCCAGCAGCTTCCAAGGGGGGACAGATACGCAGTATTTT; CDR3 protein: CASSFQGGTDTQYF
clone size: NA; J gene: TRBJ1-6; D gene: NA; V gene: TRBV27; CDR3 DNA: TGTGCCAGCAGTTTATGGGGCAGGGCCCCCTCAAAAAGCTCCTATAATTCACCCCTCCACTTT; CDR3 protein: CASSLWGRAPSKSSYNSPLHF
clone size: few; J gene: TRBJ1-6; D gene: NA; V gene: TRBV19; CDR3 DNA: TGTGCCAGTAGTTCCCCGGGGGCTAATTCACCCCTCCACTTT; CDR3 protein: CASSSPGANSPLHF
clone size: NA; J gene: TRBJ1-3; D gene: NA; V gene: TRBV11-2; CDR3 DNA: TGTGCCAGCAGCGCCATACAGGGAACTGGAAACACCATATATTTT; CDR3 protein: CASSAIQGTGNTIYF
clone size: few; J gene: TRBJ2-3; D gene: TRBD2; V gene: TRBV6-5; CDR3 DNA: TGTGCCAGCAGTTCTGGACTAGCGGGGCTCACAGATACGCAGTATTTT; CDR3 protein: CASSSGLAGLTDTQYF
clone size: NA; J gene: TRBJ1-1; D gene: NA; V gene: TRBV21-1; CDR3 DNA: TGTGCCAGCAGCCCAAAGATTGAGAGAGTGAACACTGAAGCTTTCTTT; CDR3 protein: CASSPKIERVNTEAFF
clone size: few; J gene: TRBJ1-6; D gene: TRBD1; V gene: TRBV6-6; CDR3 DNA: TGTGCCAGCAGTCGACAGGGGGAGGGATCACCCCTCCACTTT; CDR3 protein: CASSRQGEGSPLHF
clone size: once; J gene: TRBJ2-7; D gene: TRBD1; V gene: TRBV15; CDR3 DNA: TGTGCCACCAGCAGAGATCCGGACAGGGTGAACGAGCAGTACTTC; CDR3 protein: CATSRDPDRVNEQYF
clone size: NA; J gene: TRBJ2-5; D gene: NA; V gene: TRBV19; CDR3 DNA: TGTGCCACTCGCCGTCATTCCCAGGGGCAAGAGACCCAGTACTTC; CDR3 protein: CATRRHSQGQETQYF
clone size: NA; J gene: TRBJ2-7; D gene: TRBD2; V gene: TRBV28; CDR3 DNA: TGTGCCAGCAGTCCTAGCGGGGGGATTTACGAGCAGTACTTC; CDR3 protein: CASSPSGGIYEQYF
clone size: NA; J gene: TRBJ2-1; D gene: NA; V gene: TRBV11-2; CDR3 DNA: TGTGCCAGCAGCTTAGTAAGGGGTGAGCAGTTCTTC; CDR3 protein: CASSLVRGEQFF
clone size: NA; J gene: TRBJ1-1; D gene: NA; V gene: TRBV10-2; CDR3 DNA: TGCGCCAGCAGGGCTAGGGGGGGGCTCGACACTGAAGCTTTCTTT; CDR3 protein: CASRARGGLDTEAFF
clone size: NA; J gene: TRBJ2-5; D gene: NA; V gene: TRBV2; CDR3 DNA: TGTGCCGCAGGGGCGGGTGAGACCCAGTACTTC; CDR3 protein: CAAGAGETQYF
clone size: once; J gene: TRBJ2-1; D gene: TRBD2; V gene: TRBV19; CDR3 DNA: TGTGCCAGTAGTAGCAGTAGGGGGACTAGCGGCTACAATGAGCAGTTCTTC; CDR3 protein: CASSSSRGTSGYNEQFF
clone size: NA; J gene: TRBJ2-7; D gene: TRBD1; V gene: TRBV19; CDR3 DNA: TGTGCCAGTAGTCTCCAGGGGGCACGAGAGCAGTACTTC; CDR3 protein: CASSLQGAREQYF
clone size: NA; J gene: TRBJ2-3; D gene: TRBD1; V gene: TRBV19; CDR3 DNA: TGTGCCAGTAGTCGGGACAGTTTAGATACGCAGTATTTT; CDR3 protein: CASSRDSLDTQYF
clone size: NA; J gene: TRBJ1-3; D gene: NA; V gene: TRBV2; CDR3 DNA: TGTGCCAGCAGGGAGATCGTCTCTGGAAACACCATATATTTT; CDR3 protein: CASREIVSGNTIYF
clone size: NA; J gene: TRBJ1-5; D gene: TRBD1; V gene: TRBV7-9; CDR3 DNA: TGTGCCAGCAGCCATGGGGCAGGGGGCTCCGTAAGCAATCAGCCCCAGCATTTT; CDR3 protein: CASSHGAGGSVSNQPQHF
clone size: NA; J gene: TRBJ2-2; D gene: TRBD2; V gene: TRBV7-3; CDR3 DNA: TGTGCCAGCAGCCGCATGGGGACTAGCGGGAGCACCGGGGAGCTGTTTTTT; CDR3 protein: CASSRMGTSGSTGELFF
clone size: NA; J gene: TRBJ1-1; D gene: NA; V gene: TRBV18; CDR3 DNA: TGTGCCAGCTCACAGGGGACGCGCACTGAAGCTTTCTTT; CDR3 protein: CASSQGTRTEAFF
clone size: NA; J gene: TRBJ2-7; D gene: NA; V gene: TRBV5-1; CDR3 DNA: TGCGCCAGCAGCTTTGACCTCTCCGACGAGCAGTACTTC; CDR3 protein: CASSFDLSDEQYF
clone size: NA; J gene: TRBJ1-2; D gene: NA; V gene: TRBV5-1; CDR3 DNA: TGCGCCAGCAGCTTTCCCGGGACCCAGATGGGCTACACCTTC; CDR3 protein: CASSFPGTQMGYTF
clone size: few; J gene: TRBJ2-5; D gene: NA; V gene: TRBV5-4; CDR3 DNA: TGTGCCAGCAGCTTGCAAGAAAGGAGGGAGACCCAGTACTTC; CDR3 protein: CASSLQERRETQYF
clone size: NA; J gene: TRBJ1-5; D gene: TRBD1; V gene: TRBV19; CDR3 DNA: TGTGCCAGTGCGCAGGGGGCAAGGCAGCCCCAGCATTTT; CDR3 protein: CASAQGARQPQHF
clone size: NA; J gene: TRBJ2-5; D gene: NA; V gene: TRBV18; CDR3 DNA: TGTGCCAGCTCACCACGGGAGGAAGAGACCCAGTACTTC; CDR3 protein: CASSPREEETQYF
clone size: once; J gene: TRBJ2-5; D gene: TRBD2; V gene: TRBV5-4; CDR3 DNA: TGTGCCAGCAGCTCAGGACTAGCGGGAGGGCGGGTGGAGACCCAGTACTTC; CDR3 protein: CASSSGLAGGRVETQYF
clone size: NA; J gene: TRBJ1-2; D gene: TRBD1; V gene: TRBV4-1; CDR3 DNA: TGCGCCAGCAGCCGCGGACAGGGGGAAAACTATGGCTACACCTTC; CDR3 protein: CASSRGQGENYGYTF
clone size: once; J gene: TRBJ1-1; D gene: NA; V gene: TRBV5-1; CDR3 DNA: TGCGCCAGCAGCTTGGTGACCCACACTGAAGCTTTCTTT; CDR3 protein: CASSLVTHTEAFF
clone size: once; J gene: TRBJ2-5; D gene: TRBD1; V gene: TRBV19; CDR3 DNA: TGTGCCAGCGGAACAGGGGGTGAGGGGACCCAGTACTTC; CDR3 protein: CASGTGGEGTQYF
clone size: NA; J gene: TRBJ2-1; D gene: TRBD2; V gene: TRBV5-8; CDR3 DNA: TGTGCCAGCACCCGGGGGACCGGGACTAGCGGTTCCAATGAGCAGTTCTTC; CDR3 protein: CASTRGTGTSGSNEQFF
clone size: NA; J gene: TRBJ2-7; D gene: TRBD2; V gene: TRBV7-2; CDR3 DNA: TGTGCCAGCAGCTTGCAACGGGGGGATTTCTACGAGCAGTACTTC; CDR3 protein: CASSLQRGDFYEQYF
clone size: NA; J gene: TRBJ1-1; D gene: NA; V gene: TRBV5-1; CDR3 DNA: TGCGCCAGCAGCTTGGGGGGCTGGAACACTGAAGCTTTCTTT; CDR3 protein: CASSLGGWNTEAFF
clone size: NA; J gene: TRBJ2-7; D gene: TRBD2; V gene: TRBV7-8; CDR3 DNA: TGTGCCAGCAGCTTAGCGCGAATTAGCACTAGCGGAATCCGATACGAGCAGTACTTC; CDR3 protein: CASSLARISTSGIRYEQYF
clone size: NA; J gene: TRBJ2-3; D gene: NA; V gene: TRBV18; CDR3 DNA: TGTGCCAGCTCACCTCGCGACAGCACGGCAGATACGCAGTATTTT; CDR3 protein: CASSPRDSTADTQYF
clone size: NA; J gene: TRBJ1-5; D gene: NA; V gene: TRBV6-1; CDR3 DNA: TGTGCCAGCAGTGAAGTCGGTGGTCAGGCTCAGCCCCAGCATTTT; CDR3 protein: CASSEVGGQAQPQHF
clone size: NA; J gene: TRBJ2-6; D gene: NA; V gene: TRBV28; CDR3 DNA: TGTGCCAGCAGGAAAACCCCGCCTGGGGCCAACGTCCTGACTTTC; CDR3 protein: CASRKTPPGANVLTF
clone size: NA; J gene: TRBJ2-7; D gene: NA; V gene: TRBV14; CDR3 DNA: TGTGCCAGCAGCCAAGACAGGGGTGGGGACTACGAGCAGTACTTC; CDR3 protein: CASSQDRGGDYEQYF
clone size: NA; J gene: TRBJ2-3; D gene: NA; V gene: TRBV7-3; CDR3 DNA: TGTGCCAGCAGCTTAAACTACGGCACAGATACGCAGTATTTT; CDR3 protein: CASSLNYGTDTQYF
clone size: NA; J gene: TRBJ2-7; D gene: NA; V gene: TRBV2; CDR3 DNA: TGTGCCAGCAGGCGCTCCGGGGGTTCCTACGAGCAGTACTTC; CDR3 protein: CASRRSGGSYEQYF
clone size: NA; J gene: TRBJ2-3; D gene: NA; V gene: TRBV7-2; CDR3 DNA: TGTGCCAGCAGCTTTGGACAAAACACAGATACGCAGTATTTT; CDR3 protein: CASSFGQNTDTQYF
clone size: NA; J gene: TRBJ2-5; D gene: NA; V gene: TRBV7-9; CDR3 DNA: TGTGCCAGCAGCTTAGCGGTTTTGGACAGTGAAAAAGAGACCCAGTACTTC; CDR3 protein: CASSLAVLDSEKETQYF
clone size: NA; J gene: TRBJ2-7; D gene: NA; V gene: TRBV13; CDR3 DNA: TGTGCCAGCAGCCTACGGACGGGAACTGAGCAGTACTTC; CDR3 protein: CASSLRTGTEQYF
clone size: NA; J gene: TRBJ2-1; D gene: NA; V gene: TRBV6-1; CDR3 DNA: TGTGCCAGCAGTGAAGCGCTGACCTCCTACAATGAGCAGTTCTTC; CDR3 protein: CASSEALTSYNEQFF
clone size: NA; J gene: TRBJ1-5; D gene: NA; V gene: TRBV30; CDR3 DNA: TGTGCCTGGAGTGTAACAGATAGCAATCAGCCCCAGCATTTT; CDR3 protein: CAWSVTDSNQPQHF